The T cell receptor beta chain under discussion was sequenced for a study of T-cell memory formation after mild COVID-19. Study-level information: The study found TCR clusters largely donor specific. General study findings and limits: In second-wave clones peaking day 37, SARS-CoV-2 specificity remained unconfirmed.

MiXCR, run by TCRdb on the 5' RACE reads, gives a single entry per CDR3 protein. The sample records 150,000 to 200,000 distinct CDR3 sequences, around a tenth being singletons. Concerning this clonotype itself: What it binds is not known.

The CDR3 totals 12 residues. With 3 bases removed from V and 8 bases from J, the gap between germline ends came to 10 bases. Per germline, CDR1 LGHDT and CDR2 YNNKEL (reference sequence). The gene calls are TRBV3-1 and TRBJ1-1; tentative D call: TRBD1 (5 bases). The origin of this receptor is a man between 18 and 35 years old who had mild COVID-19 (a few samples of this study predate the infection). Cell type and time point are not known. Material for sequencing was PBMCs or a T cell subset sorted from them (not recorded which). The CDR3 nucleotides read TGTGCCAGCAGCCAGGGGCCTGTGGAAGCTTTCTTT. Translated: CASSQGPVEAFF.